Below are 10 T cell receptor beta chains sequenced from a single sample in a study of tissue T cells after allogeneic stem cell transplantation. The protocol was immunoSEQ multiplex PCR, while the TCRdb copy is restricted to in-frame clones and leaves out a portion. Of just over 25,000 clones in the sample, less than 95% were seen once. Material: blood, obtained before transplantation. The receptors originated from a male donor at least 60 years old who later had graft-versus-host disease after an allogeneic stem cell transplant.

The rearrangement joins TRBV5-1 to TRBJ2-7, with 7 bases matching TRBD1. The CDR3 extends over 14 amino acids. Germline trimming cut 4 bases from V and 6 bases from J; bases unmatched to any gene: 10. The germline gives CDR1 SGHRS, CDR2 YFSETQ. This CDR3 reads CASSLDREGGEQYF. DNA for the CDR3: TGCGCCAGCAGCCTTGACAGGGAAGGGGGCGAGCAGTACTTC.

The J gene is TRBJ1-2, the V gene TRBV6-5; D call uncertain. This CDR3 spans 15 amino acids. The germline V gene encodes CDR1 MNHEY and CDR2 SVGAGI. The V end lost 4 bases, the J end lost 2 bases, and 14 bases lay between the germline ends. For the CDR3, the DNA is TGTGCCAGCAGTTCCCCGTGGGGTGGGAACTATGGCTACACCTTC. It translates to CASSSPWGGNYGYTF.

The chain joins TRBV6-5 to TRBJ2-3; D gene uncertain. The CDR3 contains 15 residues. The V end was cut by 8 bases, the J end by 4 bases, with 19 bases between. Germline V gene lookup returns CDR1 MNHEY and CDR2 SVGAGI. CDR3 residues: CASVTTRITSDTQYF. CDR3 bases: TGTGCCAGCGTGACGACAAGGATTACTTCAGATACGCAGTATTTT.

The rearrangement uses TRBV27 and TRBJ1-1; TRBD1 aligns across 7 bases. V gave up 1 base and J gave up 10 bases; unmatched junction bases: 15. CDR3 size: 16 residues. CDR1 is MNHEY and CDR2 is SMNVEV in the germline V gene (reference sequence). CDR3 nucleotide sequence: TGTGCCAGCAGTTTATTAGGCTGGGAAGGGGACAGAAGAGCTTTCTTT. Encoded protein: CASSLLGWEGDRRAFF.

CDR3 in DNA: TGTGCCAGCTCACCACCGAATTTAATGGACAGGGGGGCCCAATATGGCTACACCTTC. Its translation is CASSPPNLMDRGAQYGYTF. This sequence joins TRBV18 and TRBJ1-2; the match to TRBD1 covers 10 bases. The CDR3 consists of 19 residues. Germline CDR1 and CDR2: KGHSH and LQKENI. The trim removed 0 bases at V and 5 bases at J, leaving 15 bases unmatched.

Concerning this clone itself: Within the sample, other DNA sequences also encode this same CDR3. The chain has TRBV19 and TRBJ1-3; D unclear. Germline V gene lookup returns CDR1 LNHDA and CDR2 SQIVND (reference sequence). The ends were cut back, 0 bases at V and 0 bases at J, with 6 bases in the middle. This CDR3 contains 15 residues. This chain's CDR3 is CASSIEGSSGNTIYF. In nucleotides, the CDR3 is TGTGCCAGTAGTATAGAAGGCAGCTCTGGAAACACCATATATTTT.

This chain links TRBV5-4 with TRBJ1-4; D not resolved. Germline-derived CDR1 and CDR2 are SGHNT and YYREEE (reference sequence). There are 13 residues in the CDR3. V lost 0 bases to trimming and J lost 7 bases, with 7 bases between them. The CDR3 spells CASSLAAGEKLFF. Here the CDR3 DNA reads TGTGCCAGCAGCTTGGCGGCGGGTGAAAAACTGTTTTTT.

CDR3: CASRSGAGNTIYF. CDR3 bases: TGTGCCAGCAGGTCAGGTGCTGGAAACACCATATATTTT. The chain links TRBV12-3 or TRBV12-4 to TRBJ1-3; D gene unclear. V lost 6 bases and J lost 2, with 8 bases in between. This CDR3 is 13 amino acids long.

The gene calls are TRBV5-1 and TRBJ2-2; 8 bases align to TRBD2. Germline CDR1 SGHRS, CDR2 YFSETQ. V lost 1 base and J lost 1; bases outside the gene matches: 3. There are 16 residues in the CDR3. CDR3 protein: CASSLRAGGNTGELFF. The CDR3 DNA follows: TGCGCCAGCAGCTTGCGGGCGGGAGGGAACACCGGGGAGCTGTTTTTT.

The chain is built from TRBV5-1 and TRBJ2-5; D possibly corresponds to TRBD1 (6 bases). This CDR3 comprises 15 residues. Germline values: CDR1 SGHRS, CDR2 YFSETQ. V was clipped by 0 bases and J by 1 base, with 10 bases between them. CDR3 nucleotide sequence: TGCGCCAGCAGCTTGGGCAGGGGCTCCCAAGAGACCCAGTACTTC. Translating gives CASSLGRGSQETQYF.